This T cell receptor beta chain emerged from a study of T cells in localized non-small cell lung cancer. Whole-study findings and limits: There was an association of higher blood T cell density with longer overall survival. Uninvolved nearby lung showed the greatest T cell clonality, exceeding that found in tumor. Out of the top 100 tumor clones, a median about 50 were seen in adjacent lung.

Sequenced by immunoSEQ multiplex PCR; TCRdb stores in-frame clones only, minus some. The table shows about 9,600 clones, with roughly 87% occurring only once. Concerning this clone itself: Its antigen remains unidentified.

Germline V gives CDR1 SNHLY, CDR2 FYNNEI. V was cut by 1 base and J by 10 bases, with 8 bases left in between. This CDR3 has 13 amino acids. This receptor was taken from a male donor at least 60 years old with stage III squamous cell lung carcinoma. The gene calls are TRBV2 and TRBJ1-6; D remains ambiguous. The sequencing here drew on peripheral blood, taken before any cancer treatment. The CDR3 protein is CASSEEWRSPLHF. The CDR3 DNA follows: TGTGCCAGCAGTGAAGAATGGCGGTCACCCCTCCACTTT.